This is a list of T cell receptor beta chains from one sample in a study of T cell responses to AZD1222 COVID-19 vaccine. TCRdb keeps only in-frame clones here, not all; method: immunoSEQ multiplex PCR. The data show 80,000 to 130,000 clones, 87% seen once. The sample in question was peripheral blood, obtained on day 0 of AZD1222 vaccination. The receptors stem from an adult in good health. CDR3s leave out the opening cysteine and the closing phenylalanine or tryptophan. The order of the fields is V gene, J gene, CDR3 protein.

TRBV19,TRBJ2-2,ATTLMPHTGELF
TRBV10-3,TRBJ1-1,AITLTGATNTEAF
TRBV13,TRBJ1-5,ASSLGLNQPQH
TRBV7-2,TRBJ1-3,ASSPTGVGGNTIY
TRBV29-1,TRBJ1-1,SVEGGGTEAF
TRBV30,TRBJ1-2,AWSSGGDYGYT
TRBV7-9,TRBJ1-2,ASSFTRQTSLDGYT
TRBV7-2,TRBJ1-3,ASSLGGVGTIY
TRBV11-2,TRBJ2-5,ASSPTFQETQY
TRBV4-2,TRBJ2-7,ASSQVAGVGYEQY
TRBV7-2,TRBJ2-3,ASSYQGWSDTQY
TRBV20-1,TRBJ2-3,SASPGGLGTDTQY
TRBV19,TRBJ2-5,ASSIGGQGSGETQY
TRBV6-2/TRBV6-3,TRBJ1-5,ASSYSGGGQPQH
TRBV5-4,TRBJ2-3,ASSWGGRGDTDTQY
TRBV19,TRBJ2-7,ASSRDPDYEQY
TRBV5-4,TRBJ2-5,ASSSPGAPQETQY
TRBV2,TRBJ1-6,ASSERWQNNSPLH
TRBV6-2/TRBV6-3,TRBJ2-5,ASSPQRAGLGETQY
TRBV3-1/TRBV3-2,TRBJ1-1,ASSRRQGMNTEAF
TRBV29-1,TRBJ2-7,SVEDNFDEQY
TRBV11-2,TRBJ1-1,ASSEGQGKAF
TRBV7-2,TRBJ2-5,ASSLRGTQETQY
TRBV20-1,TRBJ1-2,SALTGYGYT
TRBV28,TRBJ1-5,ASSFPPFLEPQH
TRBV7-2,TRBJ1-5,ASSWGAVSNQPQH
TRBV28,TRBJ1-2,ASSFRISNYGYT
TRBV9,TRBJ2-4,ASSVGLLNIQY
TRBV4-1,TRBJ2-3,ASSQAPPDTQY
TRBV19,TRBJ1-2,ASSQSGTHYGYT
TRBV15,TRBJ2-6,ATSPRSSGANVLT
TRBV6-5,TRBJ1-4,ASSYAGPGEKLF
TRBV15,TRBJ2-3,ATSRGDGGVTTQY